The 24 T cell receptor beta chains in this list originate from one sample, sequenced in a study of T cells in narcolepsy. Clones were sequenced by immunoSEQ multiplex PCR, and TCRdb holds only the in-frame ones, with some missing. The sample has tens of thousands of clones; about four fifths are singletons. Sequencing used CD45RA- memory CD4+ T cells from PBMCs. The receptors were sampled from a human donor with narcolepsy.

This clone was observed a single time. The chain uses TRBV30 and TRBJ1-4, with TRBD1 as a possible D gene (5 bases). Germline-derived CDR1 and CDR2 are GTSNPN and SVGIG (reference sequence). The ends were cut back, 2 bases at V and 8 bases at J, with 12 bases in the middle. CDR3 size: 13 residues. The CDR3 sequence: CAWSPGRDEKLFF. CDR3 coding DNA: TGTGCCTGGAGTCCCGGACGGGACGAAAAACTGTTTTTT. The complete variable domain, with remaining parts taken from reference TRBV30 and TRBJ1-4, reads SQTIHQWPATLVQPVGSPLSLECTVEGTSNPNLYWYRQAAGRGLQLLFYSVGIGQISSEVPQNLSASRPQDRQFILSSKKLLLSDSGFYLCAWSPGRDEKLFFGSGTQLSVL.

V usage is TRBV6-6 and J usage is TRBJ2-6; no firm D call. Trimming removed 6 bases from V and 0 bases from J, with 6 bases in between. CDR1 and CDR2 from the germline V gene are MNHNY and SVGAGI (reference sequence). This CDR3 has 14 residues. DNA for the CDR3: TGTGCCAGCAGCGCTGACTCTGGGGCCAACGTCCTGACTTTC. Its protein product is CASSADSGANVLTF.

V gene TRBV19 combines with J gene TRBJ1-4, with D possibly TRBD1 on 5 matching bases. Deletions cut 6 bases from V and 5 bases from J, with 13 bases between. CDR1 is LNHDA and CDR2 is SQIVND in the germline V gene (reference sequence). This CDR3 spans 14 amino acids. CDR3 DNA sequence: TGTGCCAGTAGGGAGGCGGGGGGGAATGAAAAACTGTTTTTT. Its translation is CASREAGGNEKLFF.

This chain links TRBV30 with TRBJ1-2; 8 bases fit TRBD1. The CDR3 is 13 amino acids. The germline gives CDR1 GTSNPN, CDR2 SVGIG (reference sequence). The junction had 7 bases not matched to a gene; V was cut back by 2 bases and J by 8 bases. CDR3 DNA sequence: TGTGCCTGGAGTCCGCGGACAGGGTCCGGCTACACCTTC. It codes for CAWSPRTGSGYTF.

This clone was detected only a few times. This chain uses TRBV6-6 with TRBJ1-6, with unresolved D. Germline values: CDR1 MNHNY, CDR2 SVGAGI (reference sequence). The V end was cut by 2 bases, the J end by 7 bases, with 9 bases between. CDR3 length: 14 residues. CDR3 sequence: CASSYNRGNSPLHF. The DNA for the CDR3 is TGTGCCAGCAGTTACAATAGAGGGAATTCACCCCTCCACTTT.

The J gene is TRBJ2-5, the V gene TRBV11-2, with D perhaps given as TRBD1 or TRBD2 (5 bases each). Germline-derived CDR1 and CDR2 are SGHAT and FQNNGV. The CDR3 loop spans 15 amino acids. Trimming removed 3 bases at V and 7 bases at J, with 18 bases between. The CDR3 loop is CASSFAQGAAGTQYF. The CDR3 coding sequence is TGTGCCAGCAGCTTCGCGCAGGGTGCGGCGGGGACCCAGTACTTC.

The rearrangement uses TRBV30 and TRBJ2-5, with D possibly TRBD2 on 5 matching bases. The CDR3 contains 13 residues. V dropped 5 bases and J dropped 3 bases, with 13 bases sitting between them. CDR1 GTSNPN and CDR2 SVGIG come from the germline V gene (reference sequence). This chain's CDR3 is CAWAWTSKETQYF. In DNA, the CDR3 is TGTGCCTGGGCCTGGACTTCAAAAGAGACCCAGTACTTC.

The gene calls are TRBV18 and TRBJ2-2; D may be TRBD2 (5 bases). The V gene's germline CDR1 is KGHSH and CDR2 LQKENI. V lost 3 bases and J lost 0, with 17 bases in between. This CDR3 comprises 18 residues. The CDR3 DNA follows: TGTGCCAGCTCACCGAGTCGGGAAACAGAGGCGAACACCGGGGAGCTGTTTTTT. Protein product: CASSPSRETEANTGELFF.

V and J are TRBV6-1 and TRBJ2-2; D call uncertain. The CDR3 has 15 amino acids. CDR1 is MNHNS and CDR2 is SASEGT in the germline V gene. Trimming stripped 5 bases from V and 7 bases from J, with 17 bases between. The CDR3 region is CASSPTAVKIGELFF. The CDR3 DNA is TGTGCCAGCAGTCCCACCGCCGTAAAAATCGGGGAGCTGTTTTTT.

The rearrangement joins TRBV7-3 to TRBJ2-5, with D possibly being TRBD1 (7 bases). Trimming cost V 5 bases and J 4 bases, with 11 bases left between them. This CDR3 has 13 residues. Germline CDR1 is SGHTA and CDR2 is FQGTGA. This chain's CDR3 is CASSTQGGETQYF. The CDR3 nucleotides are TGTGCCAGCAGCACTCAGGGGGGAGAGACCCAGTACTTC.

In this sample, this clone turned up a few times. V is TRBV6-1 and J is TRBJ2-3, with TRBD2 matching over 11 bases. This CDR3 region has 15 residues. The germline V gene has CDR1 MNHNS and CDR2 SASEGT. V gave up 7 bases and J gave up 2 bases; unmatched junction bases: 5. The CDR3 DNA reads as TGTGCCAGCATAACTAGCGGGAGAATCACAGATACGCAGTATTTT. Residues: CASITSGRITDTQYF.

The chain couples TRBV10-2 to TRBJ2-1; D unclear. The CDR3 loop spans 13 amino acids. Germline CDR1 is WSHSY and CDR2 is SAAADI. V gave up 8 bases and J gave up 2 bases, with 10 bases separating them. The CDR3 loop is CASEGQAYNEQFF. CDR3 DNA: TGCGCCAGCGAAGGGCAGGCCTACAATGAGCAGTTCTTC.

The chain employs TRBV4-2 and TRBJ2-1; 7 bases map to TRBD2. CDR1 is LGHNA, CDR2 YNFKEQ, per germline. Trimming took 4 bases from V and 4 from J; bases not matched to a gene: 13. The CDR3 is 17 amino acids. The CDR3 bases are TGTGCCAGCAGCCCCAAAGGTGGAGCGGGGTCTTACAATGAGCAGTTCTTC. Amino acid sequence: CASSPKGGAGSYNEQFF.

This rearrangement joins TRBV29-1 to TRBJ2-7; D unclear. CDR1 is SQVTM and CDR2 is ANQGSEA in the germline V gene. V lost 2 bases, J lost 5 bases, and 10 bases lay in between. The CDR3 is 12 residues long. The DNA of the CDR3 is TGCAGCGTTGAACAAGGGTGGAACGAGCAGTACTTC. Translating gives CSVEQGWNEQYF.

The chain joins TRBV27 to TRBJ2-3; 11 bases match TRBD1. Germline-derived CDR1 and CDR2 are MNHEY and SMNVEV (reference sequence). Losses at the gene ends were 3 bases for V and 4 bases for J; bases not matched to a gene: 6. The CDR3 has 16 residues. The CDR3 spells CASSLRDRGKPDTQYF. In DNA, the CDR3 is TGTGCCAGCAGTTTGCGGGACAGGGGGAAACCAGATACGCAGTATTTT.

The J gene is TRBJ2-7, the V gene TRBV20-1; D is uncertain. The germline CDR1 and CDR2 sequences are DFQATT and SNEGSKA (reference sequence). Trimming removed 5 bases at V and 4 bases at J, with 9 bases between. This CDR3 has 11 amino acids. CDR3 nucleotides: TGCAGTGCTTCCAGCACTTACGAGCAGTACTTC. This translates into CSASSTYEQYF.

The V call is TRBV30, the J call TRBJ2-5; 11 bases fit TRBD2. CDR1 GTSNPN and CDR2 SVGIG come from the germline V gene (reference sequence). Trimming removed 0 bases from V and 4 bases from J; junction bases left unmatched: 4. The CDR3 totals 15 residues. CDR3 loop: CAWSVLAGALETQYF. The CDR3 region has the DNA TGTGCCTGGAGTGTACTAGCGGGGGCCTTAGAGACCCAGTACTTC.

V and J are TRBV7-9 and TRBJ2-3; no firm D call. Germline CDR1 SEHNR, CDR2 FQNEAQ (reference sequence). V lost 11 bases, J lost 2 bases, and 14 bases lay in between. The CDR3 covers 13 residues. The CDR3 DNA reads TGTGCCGGTGGGTCAACCCTCACAGATACGCAGTATTTT. This encodes CAGGSTLTDTQYF.

This chain links TRBV15 with TRBJ2-1; the D gene is possibly TRBD2 (6 bases). V was cut by 4 bases and J by 2 bases, with 15 bases left in between. The CDR3 loop spans 16 amino acids. The germline gives CDR1 LNHNV, CDR2 YYDKDF (reference sequence). The CDR3 bases are TGTGCCACCAGCACGGGGGAGGCCAGCGCCTACAATGAGCAGTTCTTC. It encodes CATSTGEASAYNEQFF. Combining the CDR3 with reference TRBV15 and TRBJ2-1 gives the whole variable domain DAMVIQNPRYQVTQFGKPVTLSCSQTLNHNVMYWYQQKSSQAPKLLFHYYDKDFNNEADTPDNFQSRRPNTSFCFLDIRSPGLGDTAMYLCATSTGEASAYNEQFFGPGTRLTVL.

The rearrangement links TRBV5-5 to TRBJ2-7; TRBD1 agrees at 7 bases. The CDR3 has 15 amino acids. Trimming removed 4 bases from V and 3 bases from J; junction bases left unmatched: 10. Germline loops: CDR1 SGHKS, CDR2 YYEKEE (reference sequence). CDR3 in DNA: TGTGCCAGCAGCCCTCAGGGACAGCCTTACTACGAGCAGTACTTC. Translation: CASSPQGQPYYEQYF.

This chain connects TRBV19 to TRBJ1-1, with a weak D call TRBD1 (6 bases). V shed 4 bases and J shed 1 base, with 19 bases lying between them. CDR1 LNHDA and CDR2 SQIVND come from the germline V gene (reference sequence). The CDR3 runs to 17 residues. In nucleotides, the CDR3 is TGTGCCAGTAGTACGTTCTCGGGGGGCGCAGGGAACACTGAAGCTTTCTTT. The encoded protein is CASSTFSGGAGNTEAFF.

The chain uses TRBV6-1 and TRBJ2-1; tentatively, D is TRBD2 (5 bases). V was trimmed by 2 bases and J by 0 bases, leaving 8 bases between them. CDR3 length equals 15 residues. Per germline, CDR1 MNHNS and CDR2 SASEGT. This CDR3 reads CASSEYAGSYNEQFF. The CDR3 region has the DNA TGTGCCAGCAGTGAATATGCGGGCTCCTACAATGAGCAGTTCTTC.

The chain links TRBV27 to TRBJ2-4; TRBD2 matches at 10 bases. The CDR3 consists of 17 residues. Per germline, CDR1 MNHEY and CDR2 SMNVEV (reference sequence). The J segment lost 3 bases and the V segment lost 3 bases, leaving 8 bases of the junction unmatched. The CDR3 protein is CASSFSSSGGYKNIQYF. The DNA for the CDR3 is TGTGCCAGCAGTTTTAGCTCTAGCGGGGGTTACAAAAACATTCAGTACTTC.

This clone was detected only once. Here the CDR3 reads CASSPGAGGYEKLFF. The CDR3, as DNA: TGTGCCAGCTCACCAGGAGCAGGGGGATATGAAAAACTGTTTTTT. J is TRBJ1-4 and V is TRBV18, with 7 bases that match TRBD1. V was clipped by 2 bases and J by 6 bases; unmatched bases: 6. The CDR3 has 15 amino acids. Germline CDR1 reads KGHSH; CDR2 reads LQKENI.